The 12 T cell receptor beta chains reported below all come from one sample, sequenced in a study of tumor and adjacent non-tumor tissue in lung cancer. The library came from three nested PCR rounds adapted from ARM-PCR protocols. TCRdb called the multiplex PCR reads again in MiXCR, with one record for every CDR3 protein. This table has about 100,000 distinct CDR3 sequences, roughly two thirds appearing once. The template was RNA from unsorted bulk tissue. Distant lung tissue was collected more than 3 cm away from the tumor edge. The specimen was distant non-tumor lung tissue. The origin of the receptors is a man aged 25-45 years with non-small cell lung cancer.

This clonotype has ten or more counts. The chain links TRBV10-3 to TRBJ2-4, with a possible D match to TRBD1 (5 bases). The CDR3 sequence is 18 residues long. The V and J ends lost 2 bases and 2 bases respectively, with 19 bases between them. Germline V gives CDR1 ENHRY, CDR2 SYGVKD. The DNA of the CDR3 is TGTGCCATCAGTGAGAGGGGCGCTGTTCAGGCCCCCAAAAACATTCAGTACTTC. Encoded protein: CAISERGAVQAPKNIQYF.

Concerning this clonotype itself: The CDR3 ends on some other residue instead of the conserved phenylalanine or tryptophan, so this is likely a read error. Because the CDR3's place on the DNA is in doubt, the DNA is left out and the CDR3 is given as listed by TCRdb. The V gene is TRBV20-1, the J gene TRBJ2-2; the table's D call of TRBD1 was not tested on the DNA. The CDR3 extends over 15 residues, inclusive of both ends. Germline V gene data show CDR1 as DFQATT and CDR2 as SNEGSKA (reference sequence). The CDR3: CSASPSTGGPVELSL.

This rearrangement joins TRBV5-1 to TRBJ2-1; D call uncertain. The length of the CDR3 is 13 residues. The V and J ends lost 8 bases and 9 bases respectively, with 18 bases between them. CDR1 is SGHRS and CDR2 is YFSETQ in the germline V gene. The CDR3 region is CASSIGNTLEQFF. The CDR3 DNA reads TGCGCCAGTAGCATTGGGAACACCCTTGAGCAGTTCTTC.

In the case of this clonotype: Since the CDR3 does not end with the conserved phenylalanine or tryptophan, this likely comes from a read error. This sequence joins TRBV6-5 and TRBJ2-5, with D perhaps being TRBD1 or TRBD2 (5 bases each). The germline V gene has CDR1 MNHEY and CDR2 SVGAGI. V was shortened by 9 bases and J by 5 bases, with 16 bases between the two germline ends. There are 13 residues in the CDR3. The chain's CDR3 is CASSRWGSETQYY. CDR3 in DNA: TGTGCCAGTAGTCGTTGGGGGTCTGAGACCCAGTACTAC.

Points on this clonotype: This sequence may be a read error, since a much larger clone differs from it by one base. The CDR3 region is CASSQDPQGDDEQFF. The CDR3 coding sequence is TGCGCCAGCAGCCAAGATCCACAGGGAGATGATGAGCAGTTCTTC. The rearrangement links TRBV4-1 to TRBJ2-1, with TRBD1 as a possible D gene (6 bases). The CDR3 is 15 residues long. Looked up from germline, CDR1 is MGHRA and CDR2 is YSYEKL. Trimming removed 0 bases from V and 8 bases from J, with 14 bases in between.

The chain recombines TRBV11-2 with TRBJ1-5, with D unclear. Germline CDR1 is SGHAT and CDR2 is FQNNGV. Trimming took off 0 bases at V and 5 bases at J, with 5 bases between the two ends. The CDR3 sequence is 13 residues long. The CDR3: CASSLDTYQPQHF. The CDR3 bases are TGTGCCAGCAGCTTAGATACTTATCAGCCCCAGCATTTT.

This clonotype showed up many times. Written as DNA, the CDR3 is TGTGCCAGCAGTGAAGTACCGAATCTTGGGGCTGAAGCTTTCTTT. It is translated as CASSEVPNLGAEAFF. This chain uses TRBV6-1 with TRBJ1-1; no clear D gene. V was cut by 1 base and J by 6 bases, with 15 bases left in between. CDR1 MNHNS and CDR2 SASEGT come from the germline V gene. This CDR3 has 15 residues.

This rearrangement joins TRBV20-1 to TRBJ2-3; D is ambiguous. The V end was cut by 6 bases, the J end by 6 bases, with 4 bases between. Germline-derived CDR1 and CDR2 are DFQATT and SNEGSKA (reference sequence). This CDR3 region has 9 residues. The CDR3 bases are TGCAGTGCCTGGGATACGCAGTATTTT. Amino acid sequence: CSAWDTQYF.

This clonotype was recorded a few times. Lacking the conserved final phenylalanine or tryptophan, this CDR3 likely reflects a read error. The genes are TRBV7-9 and TRBJ1-6; 8 bases map to TRBD1. Germline trimming cut 3 bases from V and 8 bases from J; bases unmatched to any gene: 3. In germline, CDR1 is SEHNR, CDR2 FQNEAQ (reference sequence). There are 14 residues in the CDR3. The CDR3 DNA sequence: TGTGCCAGCAGCTTGACAGGGGTAGATTCACCCCTCCACTTG. This sequence encodes CASSLTGVDSPLHL.

The chain links TRBV9 to TRBJ2-6; possibly TRBD1 for D (5 bases). V was pared by 0 bases and J by 2 bases, with 15 bases between. The CDR3 is made up of 18 amino acids. The germline V gene has CDR1 SGDLS and CDR2 YYNGEE. The chain's CDR3 is CASSVAHLLGPGANVLTF. CDR3 bases: TGTGCCAGCAGCGTAGCTCACCTACTGGGGCCTGGGGCCAACGTCCTGACTTTC.

Details on this clonotype: Mismatch with germline at one junction end may stem from a read error. This chain connects TRBV29-1 to TRBJ2-7; either TRBD1 or TRBD2 may supply D (5 bases each). CDR1 and CDR2 (germline): SQVTM, ANQGSEA. The CDR3 spans 16 residues. CDR3: CIVGGSVDIPFYEQYF. Written as DNA, the CDR3 is TGCATCGTTGGAGGTAGCGTGGACATTCCTTTCTACGAGCAGTACTTC.

The sample holds a few counts of this clonotype. This chain links TRBV11-2 with TRBJ2-7; 12 bases align to TRBD2. The V gene end was trimmed by 5 bases and the J gene end by 7 bases; junction bases not matched to a gene: 12. Germline assignment: CDR1 SGHAT and CDR2 FQNNGV. The CDR3 consists of 16 residues. The CDR3 nucleotides read TGTGCCAGCAGCCCCAGGACTAGCGGGGTCCCCCGAGAGCAGTACTTC. This codes for CASSPRTSGVPREQYF.